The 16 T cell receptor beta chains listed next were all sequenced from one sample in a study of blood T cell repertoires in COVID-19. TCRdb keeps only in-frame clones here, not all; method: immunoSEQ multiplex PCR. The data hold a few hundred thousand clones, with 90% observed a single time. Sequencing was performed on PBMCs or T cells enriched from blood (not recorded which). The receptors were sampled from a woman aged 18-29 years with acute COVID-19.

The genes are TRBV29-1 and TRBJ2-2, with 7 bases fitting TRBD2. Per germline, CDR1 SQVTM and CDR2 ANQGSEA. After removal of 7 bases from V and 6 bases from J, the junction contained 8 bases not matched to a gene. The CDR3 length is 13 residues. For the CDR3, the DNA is TGCAGCGCCGCCGGGGGGATCGCCGGGGAGCTGTTTTTT. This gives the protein CSAAGGIAGELFF.

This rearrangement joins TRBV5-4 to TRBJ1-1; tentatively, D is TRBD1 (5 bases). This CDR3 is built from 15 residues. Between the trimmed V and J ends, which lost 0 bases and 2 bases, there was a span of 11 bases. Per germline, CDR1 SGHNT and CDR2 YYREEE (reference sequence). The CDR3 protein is CASSLGRGVNTEAFF. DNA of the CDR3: TGTGCCAGCAGCTTGGGGAGGGGAGTCAACACTGAAGCTTTCTTT.

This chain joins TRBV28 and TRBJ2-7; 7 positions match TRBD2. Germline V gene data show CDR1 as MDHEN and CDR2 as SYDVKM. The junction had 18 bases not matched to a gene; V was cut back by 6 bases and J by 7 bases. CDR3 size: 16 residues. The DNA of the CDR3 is TGTGCCAGCAGCTATCCCTTGCGGGAGATCTTGGGAGAGCAGTACTTC. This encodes CASSYPLREILGEQYF.

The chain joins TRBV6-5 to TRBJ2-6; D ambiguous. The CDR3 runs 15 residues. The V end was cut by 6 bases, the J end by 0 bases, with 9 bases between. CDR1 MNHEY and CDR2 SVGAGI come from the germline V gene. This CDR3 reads CASRSSSSGANVLTF. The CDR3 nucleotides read TGTGCCAGCAGATCGAGCTCCTCTGGGGCCAACGTCCTGACTTTC.

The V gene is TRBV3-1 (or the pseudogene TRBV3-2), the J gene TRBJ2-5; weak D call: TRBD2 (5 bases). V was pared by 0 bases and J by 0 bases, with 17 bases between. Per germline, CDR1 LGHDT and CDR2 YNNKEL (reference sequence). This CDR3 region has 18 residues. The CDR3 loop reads CASSQEKGWRAYQETQYF. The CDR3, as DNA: TGTGCCAGCAGCCAAGAGAAAGGTTGGCGGGCCTACCAAGAGACCCAGTACTTC.

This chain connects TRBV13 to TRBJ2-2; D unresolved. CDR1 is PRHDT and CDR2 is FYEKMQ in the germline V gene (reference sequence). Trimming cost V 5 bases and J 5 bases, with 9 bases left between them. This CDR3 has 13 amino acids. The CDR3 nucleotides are TGTGCCAGCAGCCGCCCGGAGACCGGGGAGCTGTTTTTT. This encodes CASSRPETGELFF.

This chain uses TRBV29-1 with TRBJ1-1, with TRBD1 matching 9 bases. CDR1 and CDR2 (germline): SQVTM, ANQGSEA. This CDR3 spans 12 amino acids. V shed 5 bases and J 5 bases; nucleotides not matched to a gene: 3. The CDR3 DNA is TGCAGCGTTAGACAGGGGGAGACTGAAGCTTTCTTT. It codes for CSVRQGETEAFF.

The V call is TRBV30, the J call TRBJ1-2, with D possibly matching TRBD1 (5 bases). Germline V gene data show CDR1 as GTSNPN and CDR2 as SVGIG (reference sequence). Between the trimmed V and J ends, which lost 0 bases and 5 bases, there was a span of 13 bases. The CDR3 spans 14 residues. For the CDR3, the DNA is TGTGCCTGGAGTGTGGGTCAGGGATGGTATGGCTACACCTTC. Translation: CAWSVGQGWYGYTF.

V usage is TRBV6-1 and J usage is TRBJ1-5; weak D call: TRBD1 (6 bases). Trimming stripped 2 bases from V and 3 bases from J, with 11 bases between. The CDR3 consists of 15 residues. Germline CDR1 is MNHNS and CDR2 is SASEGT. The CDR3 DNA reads TGTGCCAGCAGTGAAATCCGGGACACCAATCAGCCCCAGCATTTT. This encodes CASSEIRDTNQPQHF.

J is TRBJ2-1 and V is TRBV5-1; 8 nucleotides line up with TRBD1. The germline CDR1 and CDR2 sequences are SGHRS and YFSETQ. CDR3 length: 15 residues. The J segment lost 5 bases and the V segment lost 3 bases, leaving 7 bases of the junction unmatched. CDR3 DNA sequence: TGCGCCAGCAGCTCCAGACAGGGGCTCAACAATGAGCAGTTCTTC. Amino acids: CASSSRQGLNNEQFF. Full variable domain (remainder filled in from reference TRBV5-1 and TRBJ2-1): KAGVTQTPRYLIKTRGQQVTLSCSPISGHRSVSWYQQTPGQGLQFLFEYFSETQRNKGNFPGRFSGRQFSNSRSEMNVSTLELGDSALYLCASSSRQGLNNEQFFGPGTRLTVL.

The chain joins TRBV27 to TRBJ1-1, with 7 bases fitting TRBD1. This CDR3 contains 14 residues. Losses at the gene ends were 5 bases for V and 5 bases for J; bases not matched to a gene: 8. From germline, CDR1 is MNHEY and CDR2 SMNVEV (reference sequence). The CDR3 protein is CASSPLGGQTEAFF. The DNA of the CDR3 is TGTGCCAGCAGTCCGCTAGGGGGCCAGACTGAAGCTTTCTTT.

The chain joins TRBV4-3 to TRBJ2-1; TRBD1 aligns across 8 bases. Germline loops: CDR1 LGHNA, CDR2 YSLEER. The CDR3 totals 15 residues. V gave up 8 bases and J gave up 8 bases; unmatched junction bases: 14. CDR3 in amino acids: CASGTGTGTYHEQFF. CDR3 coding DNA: TGCGCCAGCGGGACCGGGACAGGTACTTATCATGAGCAGTTCTTC.

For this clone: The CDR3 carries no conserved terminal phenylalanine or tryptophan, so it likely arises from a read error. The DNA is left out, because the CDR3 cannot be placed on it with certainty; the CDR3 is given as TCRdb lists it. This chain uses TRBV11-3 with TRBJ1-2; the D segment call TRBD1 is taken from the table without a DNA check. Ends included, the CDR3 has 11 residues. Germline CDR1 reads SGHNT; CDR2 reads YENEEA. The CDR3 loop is CASSLECHRVV.

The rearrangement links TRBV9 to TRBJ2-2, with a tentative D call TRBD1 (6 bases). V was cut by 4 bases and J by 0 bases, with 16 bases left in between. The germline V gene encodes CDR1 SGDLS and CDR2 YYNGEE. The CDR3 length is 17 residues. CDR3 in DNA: TGTGCCAGCAGCTCTTCGGGCAGGGGCTCGAACACCGGGGAGCTGTTTTTT. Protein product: CASSSSGRGSNTGELFF.

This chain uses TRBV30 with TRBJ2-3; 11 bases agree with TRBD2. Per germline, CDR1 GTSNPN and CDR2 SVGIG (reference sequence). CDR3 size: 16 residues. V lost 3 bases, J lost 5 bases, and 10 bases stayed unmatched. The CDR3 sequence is CAWRERSGRAKDTQYF. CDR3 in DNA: TGTGCCTGGAGGGAACGTAGCGGGAGGGCCAAAGATACGCAGTATTTT.

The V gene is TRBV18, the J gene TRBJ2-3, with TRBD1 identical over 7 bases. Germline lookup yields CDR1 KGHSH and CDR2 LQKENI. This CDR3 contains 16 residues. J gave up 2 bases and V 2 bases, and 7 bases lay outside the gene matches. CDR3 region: CASSPRQGPITDTQYF. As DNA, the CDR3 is TGTGCCAGCTCACCAAGACAGGGTCCCATCACAGATACGCAGTATTTT.